The 29 T cell receptor beta chains listed next were all sequenced from one sample in a study of T cell responses to AZD1222 COVID-19 vaccine (dated by TCRdb to the early 2020s). The protocol used for the library was the immunoSEQ multiplex PCR assay. Sourced from immuneACCESS, this table was stored by TCRdb with only in-frame sequences that have V and J called. A share of the clones is absent; for the studies checked, an unresolved V gene accounts for under half, and the remainder has no known explanation. The sample table lists some 130,000 clones, about 89% of them with a count of one. In total, the top ten clones hold about 6% of the sample. The time point label of this sample denotes: baseline before first vaccination. Sequences were derived from peripheral blood, sampled on day 0 of AZD1222 vaccination. The receptor set was obtained from an adult in good health.

The rearrangement joins TRBV12-5 to TRBJ2-1; no clear D gene. V was cut by 1 base and J by 8 bases, with 3 bases left in between. Germline values: CDR1 LGHNT, CDR2 FRNRAP. This CDR3 is 11 amino acids long. The CDR3 loop reads CASGLGDEQFF. The CDR3 DNA reads as TGTGCTAGTGGTTTGGGGGATGAGCAGTTCTTC.

This chain links TRBV3-1 (or the pseudogene TRBV3-2) with TRBJ1-1; D ambiguous. V lost 4 bases and J lost 4, with 13 bases in between. Germline CDR1 and CDR2: LGHDT and YNNKEL (reference sequence). The CDR3 contains 14 residues. For the CDR3, the DNA is TGTGCCAGCAGCCCCCGGGTGTTTAGCACTGAAGCTTTCTTT. It encodes CASSPRVFSTEAFF.

The chain employs TRBV4-3 and TRBJ1-4; no clear D gene. Trimming removed 1 base from V and 3 bases from J, with 9 bases in between. This CDR3 has 15 residues. Germline V gives CDR1 LGHNA, CDR2 YSLEER. The DNA for the CDR3 is TGCGCCAGCAGCCAAGTGGGGTCAGCTAATGAAAAACTGTTTTTT. It codes for CASSQVGSANEKLFF.

This chain uses TRBV28 with TRBJ1-5; D gene unclear. The CDR3 covers 11 residues. Germline CDR1 is MDHEN and CDR2 is SYDVKM. Deletions cut 2 bases from V and 7 bases from J, with 3 bases between. The CDR3 reads CASSLGQPQHF. The CDR3 DNA reads as TGTGCCAGCAGTTTAGGACAGCCCCAGCATTTT.

A single count supports this clone. The chain employs TRBV30 and TRBJ1-1; weak D call: TRBD1 (5 bases). CDR1 GTSNPN and CDR2 SVGIG come from the germline V gene (reference sequence). This CDR3 has 12 amino acids. Trimming left V 5 bases short and J 11 bases short, with 18 bases between. The CDR3 loop reads CAWAPWGEGAFF. CDR3 nucleotide sequence: TGTGCCTGGGCCCCTTGGGGTGAGGGGGCTTTCTTT. The whole variable domain, remainder taken from reference TRBV30 and TRBJ1-1, is SQTIHQWPATLVQPVGSPLSLECTVEGTSNPNLYWYRQAAGRGLQLLFYSVGIGQISSEVPQNLSASRPQDRQFILSSKKLLLSDSGFYLCAWAPWGEGAFFGQGTRLTVV.

This chain joins TRBV20-1 and TRBJ2-7; D ambiguous. The CDR3 is 13 amino acids. The germline V gene encodes CDR1 DFQATT and CDR2 SNEGSKA (reference sequence). V dropped 6 bases and J dropped 2 bases, with 14 bases sitting between them. CDR3 DNA: TGCAGTGCGAGTCCCCGGAGCACCTACGAGCAGTACTTC. This translates into CSASPRSTYEQYF.

The V and J genes are TRBV5-4 and TRBJ1-2; unclear D gene. The CDR3 runs 14 residues. Germline-derived CDR1 and CDR2 are SGHNT and YYREEE (reference sequence). V was cut by 6 bases and J by 2 bases, with 14 bases left in between. The CDR3 is CASKETMGNYGYTF. Here the CDR3 DNA reads TGTGCCAGCAAGGAGACGATGGGGAACTATGGCTACACCTTC.

V usage is TRBV5-8 and J usage is TRBJ2-5; D unclear. The ends were cut back, 5 bases at V and 4 bases at J, with 21 bases in the middle. From germline, CDR1 is SGHTS and CDR2 YDEGEE. This CDR3 spans 16 amino acids. The CDR3 DNA follows: TGTGCCAGCAGACATCTCTACCCGAGCGTCGGAGAGACCCAGTACTTC. Encoded protein: CASRHLYPSVGETQYF.

CDR3 sequence: CASSLEPQANTEAFF. CDR3 DNA: TGTGCCAGCAGCTTGGAACCCCAAGCGAACACTGAAGCTTTCTTT. This chain connects TRBV5-6 to TRBJ1-1; no reliable D call. CDR1 and CDR2 from the germline V gene are SGHDT and YYEEEE. V was cut by 0 bases and J by 1 base, with 10 bases left in between. The CDR3 is made up of 15 amino acids.

V and J are TRBV2 and TRBJ1-4, with D possibly TRBD1 on 6 matching bases. From germline, CDR1 is SNHLY and CDR2 FYNNEI. V lost 2 bases and J 7 bases, leaving 11 bases between the germline ends. There are 14 residues in the CDR3. Written as DNA, the CDR3 is TGTGCCAGCAGTGAACGGGGGGCTTCTGAAAAACTGTTTTTT. This translates into CASSERGASEKLFF.

In regard to this clone: A junction end diverges from the germline sequence, so it may reflect a read error. V is TRBV30 and J is TRBJ1-2, with D perhaps matching TRBD1 (6 bases). Germline V lookup: CDR1 GTSNPN, CDR2 SVGIG (reference sequence). The CDR3 contains 11 residues. The CDR3 DNA reads TGCGGTGTACAGGGAAAGGATGGCTACACCTTC. This encodes CGVQGKDGYTF.

This clone was seen a few times. The rearrangement links TRBV3-1 (or the pseudogene TRBV3-2) to TRBJ1-2; 8 bases match TRBD1. This CDR3 region has 16 residues. The germline V gene has CDR1 LGHDT and CDR2 YNNKEL (reference sequence). The V segment lost 1 base and the J segment 4 bases; nucleotides outside the gene matches: 8. CDR3 amino acids: CASSQVRTGSIYGYTF. The CDR3 nucleotides are TGTGCCAGCAGCCAAGTACGGACAGGGTCGATCTATGGCTACACCTTC.

The chain links TRBV10-3 to TRBJ1-1; no firm D call. CDR1 and CDR2 from the germline V gene are ENHRY and SYGVKD. Trimming shortened V by 4 bases and J by 1 base, and 7 bases separated the two germline ends. The CDR3 runs to 13 residues. CDR3 region: CAISAGTNTEAFF. In DNA form, the CDR3 reads TGTGCCATCAGTGCGGGTACGAACACTGAAGCTTTCTTT.

The V and J genes are TRBV10-3 and TRBJ2-2; D possibly matches TRBD1 or TRBD2 (6 bases each). CDR3 length: 14 amino acids. From germline, CDR1 is ENHRY and CDR2 SYGVKD. V shed 10 bases and J shed 0 bases, with 12 bases lying between them. In DNA form, the CDR3 reads TGTGCCACTGGAGGGACAACGAACACCGGGGAGCTGTTTTTT. Translating gives CATGGTTNTGELFF.

This chain connects TRBV18 to TRBJ2-3; TRBD1 is a possible D gene (6 bases). CDR1 and CDR2 (germline): KGHSH, LQKENI. The length of the CDR3 is 13 residues. Deletions cut 8 bases from V and 4 bases from J, with 13 bases between. The CDR3, as DNA: TGTGCCAGCACCGTTAGGGGGTCAGATACGCAGTATTTT. Protein product: CASTVRGSDTQYF.

This chain connects TRBV5-6 to TRBJ1-2; TRBD1 matches at 7 bases. Germline CDR1 reads SGHDT; CDR2 reads YYEEEE. This CDR3 spans 11 amino acids. The junction had 2 bases not matched to a gene; V was cut back by 4 bases and J by 8 bases. This CDR3 reads CASSVGQGYTF. For the CDR3, the DNA is TGTGCCAGCAGCGTGGGACAGGGCTACACCTTC.

The chain employs TRBV5-1 and TRBJ2-5; maybe TRBD2 (6 bases). Trimming took 4 bases from V and 4 from J, leaving 14 bases between them. The CDR3 covers 14 residues. The germline CDR1 and CDR2 sequences are SGHRS and YFSETQ. The DNA of the CDR3 is TGCGCCAGCAGCCCGGAGGGAGGCGGAGAGACCCAGTACTTC. The encoded protein is CASSPEGGGETQYF.

CDR3: CASRRDRPEAFF. The CDR3 DNA reads TGTGCCAGCCGCCGGGACAGACCTGAAGCTTTCTTT. The J gene is TRBJ1-1, the V gene TRBV6-5, with 7 bases matching TRBD1. The germline gives CDR1 MNHEY, CDR2 SVGAGI. After removal of 8 bases from V and 6 bases from J, the junction contained 6 bases not matched to a gene. This CDR3 is built from 12 residues.

The CDR3 sequence: CASSPHSVIQGQKNIQYF. CDR3 in DNA: TGCGCCAGCAGCCCGCACAGCGTTATACAGGGGCAAAAAAACATTCAGTACTTC. The chain is built from TRBV4-3 and TRBJ2-4, with TRBD1 matching 7 bases. The CDR3 contains 18 residues. With V trimmed by 4 bases and J by 4 bases, 16 bases remained unmatched. Germline-derived CDR1 and CDR2 are LGHNA and YSLEER.

The chain couples TRBV5-1 to TRBJ2-7, with 7 bases aligning to TRBD2. CDR1 and CDR2 from the germline V gene are SGHRS and YFSETQ. Trimming cost V 6 bases and J 5 bases; bases outside gene matches: 8. CDR3 size: 13 residues. CDR3 sequence reads: CASTPGEGHEQYF. The DNA of the CDR3 is TGCGCCAGCACCCCGGGGGAGGGCCACGAGCAGTACTTC. The full variable domain, with the rest looked up from reference TRBV5-1 and TRBJ2-7, is KAGVTQTPRYLIKTRGQQVTLSCSPISGHRSVSWYQQTPGQGLQFLFEYFSETQRNKGNFPGRFSGRQFSNSRSEMNVSTLELGDSALYLCASTPGEGHEQYFGPGTRLTVT.

The J gene is TRBJ1-1, the V gene TRBV7-6; maybe TRBD1 (6 bases). This CDR3 has 15 amino acids. Germline CDR1 SGHVS, CDR2 FNYEAQ. V shed 4 bases and J shed 1 base, with 13 bases lying between them. The CDR3 DNA sequence: TGTGCCAGCAGCTGGCAGGGCAGGGGGAACACTGAAGCTTTCTTT. Protein sequence: CASSWQGRGNTEAFF.

The chain carries TRBV6-2 or TRBV6-3 and TRBJ1-5, with 8 bases lining up with TRBD1. The CDR3 is made up of 14 amino acids. Germline V gene lookup returns CDR1 MNHEY and CDR2 SVGEGT. V dropped 3 bases and J dropped 4; count of bases not matched to a gene: 2. The CDR3 DNA reads as TGTGCCAGCAGTTATTACAGGGGGAATCAGCCCCAGCATTTT. Translating gives CASSYYRGNQPQHF.

The V call is TRBV2, the J call TRBJ1-5, with 7 nucleotides matching TRBD1. V gave up 6 bases and J gave up 7 bases; unmatched junction bases: 9. The CDR3 loop spans 14 amino acids. Germline V gene lookup returns CDR1 SNHLY and CDR2 FYNNEI. The CDR3 nucleotides read TGTGCCAGCAGAGCGACAGGGTCGGGGCAGCCCCAGCATTTT. This translates into CASRATGSGQPQHF.

The rearrangement joins TRBV5-6 to TRBJ1-2; D ambiguous. CDR1 SGHDT and CDR2 YYEEEE come from the germline V gene. The V end was cut by 1 base, the J end by 2 bases, with 3 bases between. The CDR3 length is 12 residues. The CDR3 is CASSLYNYGYTF. The CDR3 DNA follows: TGTGCCAGCAGCTTGTACAACTATGGCTACACCTTC.

V is TRBV10-3 and J is TRBJ1-1, with a tentative D call TRBD1 (6 bases). This CDR3 has 13 amino acids. With 4 bases removed from V and 4 bases from J, the gap between germline ends came to 10 bases. Germline loops: CDR1 ENHRY, CDR2 SYGVKD. In nucleotides, the CDR3 is TGTGCCATCAGTGCAGGGGAGAGCACTGAAGCTTTCTTT. It translates to CAISAGESTEAFF.

This chain connects TRBV11-1 to TRBJ2-3; D remains ambiguous. The CDR3 spans 16 residues. Germline V gene sequence: CDR1 SGHAT, CDR2 FQDESV (reference sequence). V was clipped by 1 base and J by 1 base, with 12 bases between them. The CDR3 region has the DNA TGTGCCAGCAGCTTAGGTTTCTCGACGGGCACAGATACGCAGTATTTT. Translation: CASSLGFSTGTDTQYF. The full variable domain, its missing parts supplied by reference TRBV11-1 and TRBJ2-3, is EAEVAQSPRYKITEKSQAVAFWCDPISGHATLYWYRQILGQGPELLVQFQDESVVDDSQLPKDRFSAERLKGVDSTLKIQPAELGDSAMYLCASSLGFSTGTDTQYFGPGTRLTVL.

The chain joins TRBV14 to TRBJ2-2, with TRBD1 as a possible D gene (5 bases). Germline values: CDR1 SGHDN, CDR2 FVKESK. The CDR3 consists of 15 residues. Trimming removed 0 bases at V and 4 bases at J, with 9 bases between. The CDR3 coding sequence is TGTGCCAGCAGCCAAGATCTCAGGGCCACCGGGGAGCTGTTTTTT. This encodes CASSQDLRATGELFF.

This sequence joins TRBV30 and TRBJ1-1, with D possibly matching TRBD1 (5 bases). Germline assignment: CDR1 GTSNPN and CDR2 SVGIG (reference sequence). CDR3 length: 14 amino acids. V lost 2 bases and J lost 2, with 12 bases in between. CDR3 protein: CAWSIDSTNTEAFF. The CDR3 DNA is TGTGCCTGGAGTATCGACAGCACTAACACTGAAGCTTTCTTT. Looking up the rest from reference TRBV30 and TRBJ1-1 gives the full variable domain: SQTIHQWPATLVQPVGSPLSLECTVEGTSNPNLYWYRQAAGRGLQLLFYSVGIGQISSEVPQNLSASRPQDRQFILSSKKLLLSDSGFYLCAWSIDSTNTEAFFGQGTRLTVV.

The chain joins TRBV30 to TRBJ2-7; D might be TRBD1 or TRBD2, each matching 5 bases. The V gene's germline CDR1 is GTSNPN and CDR2 SVGIG (reference sequence). V gave up 6 bases and J gave up 2 bases, with 14 bases separating them. There are 13 residues in the CDR3. The CDR3: CACPGRKTYEQYF. The CDR3 DNA follows: TGTGCCTGCCCGGGACGGAAAACCTACGAGCAGTACTTC.